The rows below give T cell receptor beta chains drawn from one sample of a study of cytomegalovirus exposure and HLA in healthy donors. Assay used: immunoSEQ multiplex PCR; TCRdb lists only in-frame clones, some missing. The repertoire holds roughly 100,000 clones, with 60% to 70% as singletons. Sequenced material: PBMCs. Receptors originate from a woman in her forties or fifties in good health and CMV-seronegative. The CDR3 runs from the conserved cysteine through the conserved F or W. A D gene is named only where the DNA matches it firmly. Part of the rows lack a size; the others show once, few, many or a class for expanded clones.

>TRBD1|TRBV29-1|TRBJ1-2|.
CSVVRRDSGYTF
TGCAGCGTTGTACGCAGGGACAGTGGCTACACCTTC
>.|TRBV5-4|TRBJ1-2|.
CASSGQNYGYTF
TGTGCCAGCAGCGGACAGAACTATGGCTACACCTTC
>TRBD1|TRBV5-1|TRBJ2-7|.
CASSSGQVGYEQYF
TGCGCCAGCAGCTCTGGACAGGTAGGCTACGAGCAGTACTTC
>TRBD2|TRBV5-1|TRBJ2-3|.
CASSGGSVELDTQYF
TGCGCCAGCTCCGGGGGGAGTGTAGAATTGGATACGCAGTATTTT
>TRBD2|TRBV7-3|TRBJ2-3|.
CASSSRLAGPSTDTQYF
TGTGCCAGCAGCTCCCGACTAGCGGGGCCGAGCACAGATACGCAGTATTTT
>TRBD2|TRBV18|TRBJ2-1|.
CASSRDAGGSEQFF
TGTGCCAGCTCACGGGACGCGGGGGGAAGTGAGCAGTTCTTC
>.|TRBV2|TRBJ2-5|.
CASGAGQRFETQYF
TGTGCCAGCGGGGCGGGACAGAGGTTTGAGACCCAGTACTTC
>.|TRBV11-3|TRBJ2-5|.
CASSLESVQETQYF
TGTGCCAGCAGCTTAGAGTCAGTTCAAGAGACCCAGTACTTC
>.|TRBV5-6|TRBJ1-5|.
CASRRRQASNQPQHF
TGTGCCAGCAGACGTCGACAGGCTAGCAATCAGCCCCAGCATTTT
>TRBD1|TRBV28|TRBJ2-7|few
CASSSTGDEQYF
TGTGCCAGCAGTTCGACAGGGGACGAGCAGTACTTC
>TRBD1|TRBV6-5|TRBJ1-5|few
CASSGTGLEQPQHF
TGTGCCAGCAGCGGGACAGGCCTTGAGCAGCCCCAGCATTTT
>TRBD2|TRBV27|TRBJ2-7|once
CASSLSGGLWEQYF
TGTGCCAGCAGTTTAAGCGGGGGCCTGTGGGAGCAGTACTTC
>TRBD1|TRBV2|TRBJ1-2|.
CASSESGGIYGYTF
TGTGCCAGCAGTGAATCAGGGGGGATCTATGGCTACACCTTC
>.|TRBV4-1|TRBJ2-1|.
CASSLSVSSYNEQFF
TGCGCCAGCAGCCTTTCTGTCAGCTCCTACAATGAGCAGTTCTTC
>TRBD2|TRBV6-1|TRBJ2-5|.
CAARTSGGETQYF
TGTGCCGCTAGGACTAGCGGGGGGGAGACCCAGTACTTC
>TRBD2|TRBV6-5|TRBJ2-3|.
CASSFTGTSGTDTQYF
TGTGCCAGCAGTTTTACCGGGACTAGCGGGACAGATACGCAGTATTTT
>.|TRBV23-1|TRBJ2-2|.
CASSRHDGTGELFF
TGCGCCAGCAGTCGCCATGACGGGACCGGGGAGCTGTTTTTT
>.|TRBV10-2|TRBJ2-7|few
CASSEGSGFSYEQYF
TGCGCCAGCAGTGAAGGGAGCGGTTTTTCCTACGAGCAGTACTTC
>.|TRBV2|TRBJ2-1|.
CASSQFYNEQFF
TGTGCCAGCAGTCAGTTTTACAATGAGCAGTTCTTC
>TRBD1|TRBV28|TRBJ1-2|.
CASSSPQGAMGNYGYTF
TGTGCCAGCAGTTCCCCACAGGGGGCTATGGGAAACTATGGCTACACCTTC
>.|TRBV28|TRBJ1-1|few
CASTPGGSGTEAFF
TGTGCCAGCACCCCGGGTGGGTCGGGTACTGAAGCTTTCTTT
>.|TRBV4-1|TRBJ2-6|.
CASSQGSRGASGANVLTF
TGCGCCAGCAGCCAAGGGTCACGGGGAGCCTCTGGGGCCAACGTCCTGACTTTC
>.|TRBV6-5|TRBJ2-1|.
CASSSGSSYNEQFF
TGTGCCAGCAGTAGCGGAAGCTCCTACAATGAGCAGTTCTTC
>.|TRBV28|TRBJ2-5|.
CASSKDRQETQYF
TGTGCCAGCAGCAAGGACAGACAAGAGACCCAGTACTTC
>TRBD1|TRBV28|TRBJ2-3|.
CASSLPQGQHTQYF
TGTGCCAGCAGTTTACCCCAGGGACAGCATACGCAGTATTTT
>TRBD1|TRBV29-1|TRBJ1-2|.
CSVPGGDGYTF
TGCAGCGTGCCAGGGGGCGATGGCTACACCTTC
>TRBD2|TRBV18|TRBJ2-7|.
CASSRRLTSGSNEQYF
TGTGCCAGCTCACGGAGACTGACTAGCGGGAGTAACGAGCAGTACTTC
>.|TRBV7-9|TRBJ1-4|.
CASSPHMERGEKLFF
TGTGCCAGCAGTCCACACATGGAAAGAGGTGAAAAACTGTTTTTT
>.|TRBV5-8|TRBJ2-1|.
CASSRLPRAPGHPYNEQFF
TGTGCCAGCAGTCGTCTCCCTAGAGCACCGGGACACCCTTACAATGAGCAGTTCTTC
>TRBD1|TRBV19|TRBJ2-1|medium-sized
CASRTTTGRYNEQFF
TGTGCCAGTAGAACGACGACAGGGAGATACAATGAGCAGTTCTTC
>TRBD1|TRBV5-1|TRBJ2-5|.
CASSLLSGGQETQYF
TGCGCCAGCAGCTTGTTGTCAGGGGGACAAGAGACCCAGTACTTC
>TRBD2|TRBV7-2|TRBJ2-7|.
CASSLASGSSYEQYF
TGTGCCAGCAGCTTGGCTAGCGGATCCTCCTACGAGCAGTACTTC
>.|TRBV18|TRBJ1-6|once
CASSPYNHNSPLHF
TGTGCCAGCTCACCATACAATCACAATTCACCCCTCCACTTT
>.|TRBV19|TRBJ1-4|.
CASSIKQGGEKLFF
TGTGCCAGTAGTATAAAACAGGGTGGGGAAAAACTGTTTTTT
>.|TRBV7-9|TRBJ2-2|.
CASSLVEATGELFF
TGTGCCAGCAGCTTAGTTGAGGCCACCGGGGAGCTGTTTTTT
>.|TRBV5-1|TRBJ1-1|.
CASSLTLEAEAFF
TGCGCCAGCAGCTTGACGCTAGAAGCTGAAGCTTTCTTT
>.|TRBV6-5|TRBJ2-1|.
CASSLDGSSYNEQFF
TGTGCCAGCAGTTTAGACGGGAGCTCCTACAATGAGCAGTTCTTC
>.|TRBV7-2|TRBJ2-2|few
CASSPDARGRTTGELFF
TGTGCCAGCAGCCCGGATGCACGGGGAAGGACGACCGGGGAGCTGTTTTTT
>TRBD1|TRBV27|TRBJ1-2|.
CASSFGDRLSYGYTF
TGTGCCAGCAGTTTCGGGGACAGATTAAGTTATGGCTACACCTTC
>TRBD1|TRBV30|TRBJ2-1|.
CAWTTGQGYNEQFF
TGTGCCTGGACCACGGGACAGGGTTACAATGAGCAGTTCTTC
>TRBD2|TRBV4-3|TRBJ2-1|.
CASSPLAGVKGNEQFF
TGCGCCAGCAGCCCCCTAGCGGGAGTTAAAGGGAATGAGCAGTTCTTC
>.|TRBV30|TRBJ1-1|medium-sized
CACLKVGAEAFF
TGTGCCTGCTTAAAGGTTGGGGCGGAAGCTTTCTTT
>.|TRBV5-1|TRBJ2-7|.
CASSKQASSYEQYF
TGCGCCAGCAGCAAGCAGGCGAGCTCCTACGAGCAGTACTTC
>TRBD2|TRBV5-4|TRBJ2-7|once
CASSHAGLADYEQYF
TGTGCCAGCTCTCATGCGGGACTAGCGGACTACGAGCAGTACTTC
>.|TRBV2|TRBJ2-5|.
CASRVGSPYQETQYF
TGTGCCAGCAGGGTCGGGAGCCCGTACCAAGAGACCCAGTACTTC
>.|TRBV19|TRBJ1-5|.
CASSHIGLRVQPQHF
TGTGCCAGTAGCCATATAGGATTGCGGGTTCAGCCCCAGCATTTT
>TRBD1|TRBV2|TRBJ2-3|.
CASSEDRVVTDTQYF
TGTGCCAGCAGTGAGGACAGGGTGGTCACAGATACGCAGTATTTT
>TRBD1|TRBV5-1|TRBJ2-7|.
CASSMGQGNEQYF
TGCGCCAGCAGCATGGGACAGGGTAACGAGCAGTACTTC
>.|TRBV5-3|TRBJ1-1|.
CARTGQTNTEAFF
TGTGCCAGAACTGGGCAGACGAACACTGAAGCTTTCTTT
>TRBD1|TRBV7-9|TRBJ1-2|.
CASSLGTGGYYGYTF
TGTGCCAGCAGCTTAGGGACAGGGGGCTACTATGGCTACACCTTC
>.|TRBV11-3|TRBJ2-5|.
CASTRDWAEAQYF
TGTGCCAGCACCCGGGACTGGGCCGAGGCCCAGTACTTC
>TRBD2|TRBV11-2|TRBJ2-7|.
CASRSTSASYEQYF
TGTGCCAGCAGGTCCACTAGCGCTTCCTACGAGCAGTACTTC
>TRBD2|TRBV7-3|TRBJ2-3|.
CASSSGLAGALDTQYF
TGTGCCAGCAGCTCGGGACTAGCGGGAGCGTTAGATACGCAGTATTTT
>.|TRBV6-5|TRBJ1-6|.
CASSYPEHNSPLHF
TGTGCCAGCAGTTACCCGGAGCATAATTCACCCCTCCACTTT
>.|TRBV4-1|TRBJ2-7|.
CASSQGGRRPPYEQYF
TGCGCCAGCAGCCAAGGGGGCAGGCGGCCCCCCTACGAGCAGTACTTC
>.|TRBV19|TRBJ1-1|.
CASSRGGTEAFF
TGTGCCAGTAGTAGGGGGGGCACTGAAGCTTTCTTT
>TRBD2|TRBV19|TRBJ2-7|once
CASSMSTSGITYEQYF
TGTGCCAGTAGTATGTCGACTAGCGGGATCACCTACGAGCAGTACTTC